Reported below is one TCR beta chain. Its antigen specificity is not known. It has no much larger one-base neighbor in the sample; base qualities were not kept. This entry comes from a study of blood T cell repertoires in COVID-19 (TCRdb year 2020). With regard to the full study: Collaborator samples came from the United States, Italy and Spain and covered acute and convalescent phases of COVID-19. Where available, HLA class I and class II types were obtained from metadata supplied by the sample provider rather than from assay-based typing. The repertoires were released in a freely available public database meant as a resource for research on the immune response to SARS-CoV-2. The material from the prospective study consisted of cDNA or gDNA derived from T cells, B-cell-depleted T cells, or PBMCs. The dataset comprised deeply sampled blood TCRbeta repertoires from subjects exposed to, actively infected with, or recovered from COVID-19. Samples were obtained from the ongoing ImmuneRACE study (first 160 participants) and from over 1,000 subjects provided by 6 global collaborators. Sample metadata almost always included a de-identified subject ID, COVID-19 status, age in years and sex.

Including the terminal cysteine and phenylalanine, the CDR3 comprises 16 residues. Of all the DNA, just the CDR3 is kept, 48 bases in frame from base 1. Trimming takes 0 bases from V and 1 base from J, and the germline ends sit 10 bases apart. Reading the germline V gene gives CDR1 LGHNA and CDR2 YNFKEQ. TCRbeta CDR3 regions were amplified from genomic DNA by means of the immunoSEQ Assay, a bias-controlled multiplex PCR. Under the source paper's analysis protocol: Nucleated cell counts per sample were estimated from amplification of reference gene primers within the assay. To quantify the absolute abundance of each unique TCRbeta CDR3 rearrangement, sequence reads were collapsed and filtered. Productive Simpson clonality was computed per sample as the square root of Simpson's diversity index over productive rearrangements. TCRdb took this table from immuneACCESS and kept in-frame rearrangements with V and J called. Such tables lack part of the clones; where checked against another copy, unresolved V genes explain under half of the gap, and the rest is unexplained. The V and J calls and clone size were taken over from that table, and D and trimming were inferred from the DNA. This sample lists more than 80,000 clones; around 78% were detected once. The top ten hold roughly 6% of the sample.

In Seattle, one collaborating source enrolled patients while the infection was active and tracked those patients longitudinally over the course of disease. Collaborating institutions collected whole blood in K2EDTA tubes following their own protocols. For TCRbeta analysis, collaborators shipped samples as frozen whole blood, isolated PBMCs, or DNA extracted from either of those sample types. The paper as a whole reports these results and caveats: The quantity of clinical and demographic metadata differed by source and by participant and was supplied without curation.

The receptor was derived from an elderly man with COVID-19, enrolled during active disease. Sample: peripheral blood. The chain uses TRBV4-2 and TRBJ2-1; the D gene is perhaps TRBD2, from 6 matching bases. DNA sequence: TGTGCCAGCAGCCAAGAGTTGCGGGATTCCTACAATGAGCAGTTCTTC. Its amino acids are CASSQELRDSYNEQFF.